The 23 T cell receptor beta chains listed next were all sequenced from one sample in a study of T cells in localized non-small cell lung cancer. Here immunoSEQ multiplex PCR was the method, and the copy in TCRdb shows in-frame clones only, minus some. This repertoire shows some 1,500 clones, 20% to 30% found once; its top ten account for around 20%. Material: normal lung tissue next to the tumor, obtained before any cancer treatment. Receptors originate from a man aged 40-75 years with stage II squamous cell lung carcinoma.

The chain carries TRBV6-7 and TRBJ1-1; 9 nucleotides agree with TRBD1. TRBV6-7 is noted as an ORF with a role that remains uncertain. There are 11 residues in the CDR3. V was pared by 10 bases and J by 6 bases, with 3 bases of the junction left unmatched. CDR3: CATRQGAEAFF. CDR3 DNA sequence: TGTGCCACCCGACAGGGGGCTGAAGCTTTCTTT.

CDR3 region: CASSRDRLNTEAFF. In DNA, the CDR3 is TGTGCCAGCAGCCGGGACAGGTTGAACACTGAAGCTTTCTTT. The V and J genes are TRBV11-3 and TRBJ1-1; TRBD1 matches 8 bases. V shed 5 bases and J 0 bases; nucleotides not matched to a gene: 2. CDR1 and CDR2 (germline): SGHNT, YENEEA. The CDR3 runs to 14 residues.

This clone came up once. The rearrangement joins TRBV18 to TRBJ1-2; 7 positions agree with TRBD1. Germline assignment: CDR1 KGHSH and CDR2 LQKENI. The CDR3 has 16 amino acids. After removal of 2 bases from V and 0 bases from J, the junction contained 6 bases not matched to a gene. CDR3 DNA: TGTGCCAGCTCACCAACCGGGACAGAGACTAACTATGGCTACACCTTC. It translates to CASSPTGTETNYGYTF.

The CDR3 protein is CAISSQGQETQYF. The CDR3 DNA is TGTGCCATTAGCTCACAGGGGCAAGAGACCCAGTACTTC. The chain joins TRBV10-3 to TRBJ2-5; 7 nucleotides line up with TRBD1. Germline CDR1 ENHRY, CDR2 SYGVKD. Trimming cost V 9 bases and J 2 bases; bases outside gene matches: 6. The CDR3 contains 13 residues.

CDR3 nucleotide sequence: TGTGCCTGGTCACGTGAACCAGGTATCTCCTATAATTCACCCCTCCACTTT. Translated: CAWSREPGISYNSPLHF. V is TRBV30 and J is TRBJ1-6, with D uncertain. V lost 5 bases and J 0 bases, leaving 17 bases between the germline ends. Looked up from germline, CDR1 is GTSNPN and CDR2 is SVGIG (reference sequence). CDR3 size: 17 residues.

For this clone: This specimen includes other DNA sequences encoding the same CDR3. The chain joins TRBV5-1 to TRBJ1-1; D remains ambiguous. Germline values: CDR1 SGHRS, CDR2 YFSETQ. V was cut by 0 bases and J by 1 base, with 10 bases left in between. The CDR3 runs 15 residues. The CDR3 nucleotides read TGCGCCAGCAGCTTGGATGGCAGGCCGAACACTGAAGCTTTCTTT. Its translation: CASSLDGRPNTEAFF.

This clone has more than one count but fewer than ten. This chain links TRBV15 with TRBJ1-4; D is perhaps TRBD1 (5 bases). The V end lost 1 base, the J end lost 3 bases, and 9 bases lay between the germline ends. The germline V gene encodes CDR1 LNHNV and CDR2 YYDKDF (reference sequence). CDR3 length: 15 residues. The CDR3 sequence: CATSRAGTSNEKLFF. In DNA form, the CDR3 reads TGTGCCACCAGCAGAGCCGGGACCTCTAATGAAAAACTGTTTTTT. Variable domain in full (rest from reference TRBV15 and TRBJ1-4): DAMVIQNPRYQVTQFGKPVTLSCSQTLNHNVMYWYQQKSSQAPKLLFHYYDKDFNNEADTPDNFQSRRPNTSFCFLDIRSPGLGDTAMYLCATSRAGTSNEKLFFGSGTQLSVL.

The chain is built from TRBV11-3 and TRBJ1-1; TRBD1 is a possible D gene (5 bases). From germline, CDR1 is SGHNT and CDR2 YENEEA. There are 14 residues in the CDR3. The ends were cut back, 5 bases at V and 4 bases at J, with 14 bases in the middle. In DNA form, the CDR3 reads TGTGCCAGCAGCCCGGGGCGGGGAAGCACTGAAGCTTTCTTT. Translated: CASSPGRGSTEAFF.

This chain joins TRBV14 and TRBJ2-2, with TRBD2 as a possible D gene (6 bases). Trimming cost V 3 bases and J 4 bases, with 9 bases left between them. The CDR3 loop spans 14 amino acids. In germline, CDR1 is SGHDN, CDR2 FVKESK. The CDR3 reads CASSQGRLTGELFF. CDR3 nucleotides: TGTGCCAGCAGCCAGGGGAGGCTCACCGGGGAGCTGTTTTTT.

This clone was seen a few times. The chain joins TRBV5-1 to TRBJ2-5; 10 bases are shared with TRBD2. Germline CDR1 is SGHRS and CDR2 is YFSETQ. V was clipped by 4 bases and J by 4 bases; unmatched bases: 13. CDR3 length: 17 amino acids. For the CDR3, the DNA is TGCGCCAGCAGCGACACTACCCTAGCGGGAGTATCAGAGACCCAGTACTTC. Its translation is CASSDTTLAGVSETQYF. The whole variable domain, filled in from reference TRBV5-1 and TRBJ2-5, reads KAGVTQTPRYLIKTRGQQVTLSCSPISGHRSVSWYQQTPGQGLQFLFEYFSETQRNKGNFPGRFSGRQFSNSRSEMNVSTLELGDSALYLCASSDTTLAGVSETQYFGPGTRLLVL.

V usage is TRBV9 and J usage is TRBJ1-1; possibly TRBD1 for D (6 bases). Germline CDR1 SGDLS, CDR2 YYNGEE. The ends were cut back, 5 bases at V and 11 bases at J, with 19 bases in the middle. There are 13 residues in the CDR3. CDR3 protein: CASSGIQGQRAFF. CDR3 coding DNA: TGTGCCAGCAGTGGAATACAGGGTCAAAGGGCTTTCTTT.

The rearrangement uses TRBV19 and TRBJ1-1; D is possibly TRBD1 (6 bases). The CDR3 sequence is 13 residues long. Germline loops: CDR1 LNHDA, CDR2 SQIVND (reference sequence). Trimming shortened V by 10 bases and J by 4 bases, and 16 bases separated the two germline ends. The CDR3 loop is CATREGGGTEAFF. The CDR3 DNA reads as TGTGCCACCCGGGAGGGAGGGGGCACTGAAGCTTTCTTT.

This clone was seen more than once but under ten times. The gene calls are TRBV2 and TRBJ1-6, with TRBD1 matching over 7 bases. V was clipped by 8 bases and J by 7 bases; unmatched bases: 5. The CDR3 length is 13 residues. Germline values: CDR1 SNHLY, CDR2 FYNNEI. The DNA of the CDR3 is TGTGCCAGCGGACGGGACAGAAATTCACCCCTCCACTTT. It codes for CASGRDRNSPLHF.

The chain joins TRBV11-3 to TRBJ2-3; D remains ambiguous. Trimming took 0 bases from V and 2 from J, leaving 6 bases between them. The CDR3 has 14 residues. CDR1 is SGHNT, CDR2 YENEEA, per germline. The CDR3 sequence is CASSLERVTDTQYF. The CDR3 DNA reads as TGTGCCAGCAGCTTAGAAAGGGTCACAGATACGCAGTATTTT.

V is TRBV29-1 and J is TRBJ2-2; D is possibly TRBD1 (7 bases). The V and J ends lost 6 bases and 6 bases respectively, with 14 bases between them. Per the germline V gene, CDR1 is SQVTM and CDR2 is ANQGSEA. CDR3 length equals 13 residues. In nucleotides, the CDR3 is TGCAGCGTGAACAGGGGAGGCGCCGGGGAGCTGTTTTTT. It codes for CSVNRGGAGELFF.

The chain couples TRBV19 to TRBJ1-1; 10 positions match TRBD1. This CDR3 is built from 16 residues. V gave up 6 bases and J gave up 4 bases; unmatched junction bases: 11. CDR1 LNHDA and CDR2 SQIVND come from the germline V gene (reference sequence). CDR3 region: CASSSTWDRGSTEAFF. The CDR3 region has the DNA TGTGCCAGTAGCTCTACTTGGGACAGGGGAAGCACTGAAGCTTTCTTT. Variable domain in full (rest from reference TRBV19 and TRBJ1-1): DGGITQSPKYLFRKEGQNVTLSCEQNLNHDAMYWYRQDPGQGLRLIYYSQIVNDFQKGDIAEGYSVSREKKESFPLTVTSAQKNPTAFYLCASSSTWDRGSTEAFFGQGTRLTVV.

J is TRBJ2-2 and V is TRBV19; either TRBD1 or TRBD2 may supply D (5 bases each). The CDR3 totals 18 residues. Germline values: CDR1 LNHDA, CDR2 SQIVND (reference sequence). V lost 3 bases to trimming and J lost 4 bases, with 21 bases between them. The CDR3 sequence is CASSITGPTRTFTGELFF. The CDR3 DNA follows: TGTGCCAGTAGTATCACGGGACCGACGCGAACGTTCACCGGGGAGCTGTTTTTT.

In its sample, this clone was seen once. The chain employs TRBV18 and TRBJ1-5, with D unclear. This CDR3 contains 13 residues. Trimming removed 3 bases from V and 7 bases from J, with 10 bases in between. The germline V gene has CDR1 KGHSH and CDR2 LQKENI. The CDR3 reads CASSPTAEQPQHF. CDR3 bases: TGTGCCAGCTCACCCACCGCAGAACAGCCCCAGCATTTT.

The chain employs TRBV5-1 and TRBJ1-1; a weak D match, TRBD1 (5 bases). Germline CDR1 and CDR2: SGHRS and YFSETQ. The length of the CDR3 is 17 residues. V shed 4 bases and J shed 3 bases, with 22 bases lying between them. The CDR3 protein is CASSTRRIGHGDTEAFF. CDR3 nucleotides: TGCGCCAGCAGCACCCGGAGGATTGGACATGGGGACACTGAAGCTTTCTTT. The complete variable domain, with remaining parts taken from reference TRBV5-1 and TRBJ1-1, reads KAGVTQTPRYLIKTRGQQVTLSCSPISGHRSVSWYQQTPGQGLQFLFEYFSETQRNKGNFPGRFSGRQFSNSRSEMNVSTLELGDSALYLCASSTRRIGHGDTEAFFGQGTRLTVV.

DNA of the CDR3: TGTGCCAGCAGTTACGGGGAATTAGCGGGGGGGCCGCAGTATTTT. Residues: CASSYGELAGGPQYF. V is TRBV6-8 and J is TRBJ2-3; 11 nucleotides agree with TRBD2. CDR3 size: 15 residues. V gave up 2 bases and J gave up 10 bases; unmatched junction bases: 8. Germline assignment: CDR1 MNHGY and CDR2 SAAAGT.

This clone appeared a few times. The chain links TRBV11-3 to TRBJ2-1; D may be TRBD2 (6 bases). The CDR3 is 16 amino acids. The germline V gene encodes CDR1 SGHNT and CDR2 YENEEA. V was pared by 3 bases and J by 3 bases, with 15 bases between. In DNA, the CDR3 is TGTGCCAGCAGCTTGCCCCGGGAGTTCGGCTACAATGAGCAGTTCTTC. Its translation is CASSLPREFGYNEQFF.

This clone qualifies as medium-sized. V usage is TRBV11-3 and J usage is TRBJ2-1, with 9 bases identical to TRBD2. CDR1 and CDR2 (germline): SGHNT, YENEEA. V gave up 0 bases and J gave up 7 bases; unmatched junction bases: 4. This CDR3 region has 15 residues. The CDR3 DNA sequence: TGTGCCAGCAGCTTAGATCCTAGCGGGAATAATGAGCAGTTCTTC. This gives the protein CASSLDPSGNNEQFF.

This clone is deemed large. The chain couples TRBV11-3 to TRBJ2-7, with a weak D call TRBD2 (5 bases). The CDR3 runs to 14 residues. The germline gives CDR1 SGHNT, CDR2 YENEEA. Trimming took 5 bases from V and 7 from J, leaving 18 bases between them. In DNA form, the CDR3 reads TGTGCCAGCAGCCCGGGCCCGGGCCCGGGGGAGCAGTACTTC. Amino acid sequence: CASSPGPGPGEQYF. Filled out from reference TRBV11-3 and TRBJ2-7, the complete variable domain reads EAGVVQSPRYKIIEKKQPVAFWCNPISGHNTLYWYLQNLGQGPELLIRYENEEAVDDSQLPKDRFSAERLKGVDSTLKIQPAELGDSAVYLCASSPGPGPGEQYFGPGTRLTVT.